Only a few counts were recorded for the clone carrying this T cell receptor beta chain. Peripheral blood genomic DNA, not sorted cells or RNA, was the template. These data belong to a study of T cell repertoires in aging, cancer and after chemotherapy. Study summary: Six age groups, ranging from 30 or younger to 70 or older, included the donors.

TRB rearrangements spanning V, D and J were amplified using mixed TRB-A/B primers. MiXCR, applied by TCRdb to the multiplex PCR reads, yields one record per CDR3 protein. This table has roughly 2,600 distinct CDR3 sequences, under 65% appearing once. This CDR3 region has 13 residues. With 5 bases clipped from V and 1 base from J, the junction kept 1 base outside the gene matches. Germline CDR1 reads MNHEY; CDR2 reads SMNVEV (reference sequence). The receptor comes from a human donor with a blood cancer. The donor label of this sample is uncertain. The sample comprised blood. This chain links TRBV27 with TRBJ2-5; 7 nucleotides match TRBD1. The CDR3 region is CASSRDSQETQYF. In DNA form, the CDR3 reads TGTGCCAGCAGTAGGGACAGCCAAGAGACCCAGTACTTC.